This T cell receptor beta chain appears in the sequencing data of a study of cytomegalovirus exposure and HLA in healthy donors. Produced via immunoSEQ multiplex PCR; TCRdb's table is partial and in-frame only. The profile shows over 150,000 clones, around nine tenths of them singletons. The donors were in the approximately 130-subject validation cohort, distinct from the approximately 610-subject first cohort. As for this clone: Its antigen is currently unknown.

Findings of the study overall: Altogether, more than 150 TCR beta chains were recorded as cytomegalovirus-associated.

Germline assignment: CDR1 SGHAT and CDR2 FQNNGV. This CDR3 is built from 16 residues. With V trimmed by 1 base and J by 4 bases, 6 bases remained unmatched. This clonotype was obtained from a man aged 18 to 29 in good health and CMV-seropositive. Sequencing used PBMCs. The chain has TRBV11-2 and TRBJ1-5; 8 bases line up with TRBD1. The CDR3 region has the DNA TGTGCCAGCAGCTTAGGGGCAGGGGGCAGGAATCAGCCCCAGCATTTT. Its translation is CASSLGAGGRNQPQHF.